The clone carrying this T cell receptor beta chain was seen a handful of times. Antigen unknown. The sample originates from a study of Graves' ophthalmopathy and Graves' hyperthyroidism. Germline CDR1 and CDR2: LNHDA and SQIVND (reference sequence). V gave up 6 bases and J gave up 8 bases, with 13 bases separating them. The CDR3 is 13 residues long. The authors used Ficoll-Paque density gradient centrifugation to separate PBMCs. The input was approximately 10 ml of fresh peripheral blood. General study results and limits: Researchers report that a 13-signature model separated ophthalmopathy from stable hyperthyroidism, posting 85% to 90% sensitivity and about 82% specificity. The authors also found most expanded thyroid clonotypes above 0.001 frequency in blood.

Amplifying from RNA transcripts, the study obtained TCR beta CDR3 regions. RT-PCR in the first round used HTBI primers; a second-round multiplex PCR followed. TCRdb passed the multiplex PCR reads through MiXCR, listing each CDR3 protein once. The data contain about half a million distinct CDR3 sequences, about 15% of them singletons. This sequence was found in a woman in her thirties with Graves' ophthalmopathy. The chain is built from TRBV19 and TRBJ2-2; D may be TRBD1 (5 bases). The sample was blood. This CDR3 reads CASRWQGLGELFF. The CDR3 DNA sequence: TGTGCCAGTAGGTGGCAGGGATTAGGGGAGCTGTTTTTT.